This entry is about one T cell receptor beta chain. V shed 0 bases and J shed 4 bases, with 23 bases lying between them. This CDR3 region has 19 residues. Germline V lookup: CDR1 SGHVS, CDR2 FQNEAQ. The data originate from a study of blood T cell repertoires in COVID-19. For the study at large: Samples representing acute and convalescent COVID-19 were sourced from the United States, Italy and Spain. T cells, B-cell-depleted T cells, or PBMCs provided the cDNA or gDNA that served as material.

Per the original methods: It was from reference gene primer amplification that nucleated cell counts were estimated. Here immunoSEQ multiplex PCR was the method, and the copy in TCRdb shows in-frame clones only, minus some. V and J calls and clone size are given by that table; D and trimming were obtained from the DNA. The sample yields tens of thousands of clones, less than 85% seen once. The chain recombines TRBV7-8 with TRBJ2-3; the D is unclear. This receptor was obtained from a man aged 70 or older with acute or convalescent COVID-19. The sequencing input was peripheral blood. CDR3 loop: CASSLAVIGVGHLADTQYF. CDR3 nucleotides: TGTGCCAGCAGCTTAGCGGTAATTGGAGTTGGTCACCTTGCAGATACGCAGTATTTT.